A single sample is the source of the 15 T cell receptor beta chains below, sequenced in a study of OX40 agonist ivuxolimab in advanced cancers. Here immunoSEQ multiplex PCR was the method, and the copy in TCRdb shows in-frame clones only, minus some. The sample yields 70,000 to 95,000 clones, about four fifths seen once. The material was CD4+ or CD8+ T cells sorted from blood, obtained in a trial of the OX40 agonist ivuxolimab. These receptors came from an adult with an advanced solid tumor such as melanoma, head and neck, liver or kidney cancer.

V gene TRBV7-9 combines with J gene TRBJ2-3, with 9 bases fitting TRBD1. CDR1 is SEHNR and CDR2 is FQNEAQ in the germline V gene (reference sequence). V lost 5 bases to trimming and J lost 2 bases; unmatched junction nucleotides: 14. The CDR3 covers 18 residues. CDR3: CASSPLFGTGSPTDTQYF. CDR3 DNA sequence: TGTGCCAGCAGCCCATTATTCGGGACAGGGTCACCCACAGATACGCAGTATTTT.

The chain carries TRBV7-2 and TRBJ1-1; D ambiguous. Trimming cost V 3 bases and J 1 base, with 9 bases left between them. The CDR3 runs to 14 residues. The germline gives CDR1 SGHTA, CDR2 FQGNSA. CDR3 DNA sequence: TGTGCCAGCAGCTTGTTATTTGGGAACACTGAAGCTTTCTTT. This encodes CASSLLFGNTEAFF. The variable domain in full, with the rest retrieved from reference TRBV7-2 and TRBJ1-1, is GAGVSQSPSNKVTEKGKDVELRCDPISGHTALYWYRQSLGQGLEFLIYFQGNSAPDKSGLPSDRFSAERTGGSVSTLTIQRTQQEDSAVYLCASSLLFGNTEAFFGQGTRLTVV.

CDR3 amino acids: CASSQILTGRGYTF. The DNA of the CDR3 is TGCGCCAGCAGCCAAATCCTAACTGGGCGGGGCTACACCTTC. The gene calls are TRBV4-1 and TRBJ1-2; D call uncertain. The CDR3 runs 14 residues. Trimming removed 2 bases at V and 8 bases at J, with 15 bases between. Germline CDR1 and CDR2: MGHRA and YSYEKL.

The genes are TRBV6-1 and TRBJ2-1; D is unresolved. Trimming removed 4 bases at V and 0 bases at J, with 10 bases between. Germline V CDR1 and CDR2: MNHNS, SASEGT. The CDR3 sequence is 15 residues long. CDR3: CASSVTESSYNEQFF. The CDR3 bases are TGTGCCAGCAGTGTAACGGAGAGCTCCTACAATGAGCAGTTCTTC.

The chain has TRBV7-9 and TRBJ1-2; D is ambiguous. The V gene's germline CDR1 is SEHNR and CDR2 FQNEAQ (reference sequence). This CDR3 region has 14 residues. V was pared by 5 bases and J by 5 bases, with 15 bases between. The DNA for the CDR3 is TGTGCCAGCAGCAACACCGGGTCGAGGTATGGCTACACCTTC. Protein sequence: CASSNTGSRYGYTF.

This clone was counted only a few times. The chain couples TRBV28 to TRBJ2-1, with 13 bases lining up with TRBD2. The CDR3 covers 19 residues. Germline lookup yields CDR1 MDHEN and CDR2 SYDVKM. The V segment lost 7 bases and the J segment 0 bases; nucleotides outside the gene matches: 12. The CDR3 is CASTVGTSGALSSYNEQFF. The CDR3 DNA follows: TGTGCCAGCACTGTAGGGACTAGCGGGGCTCTTAGCTCCTACAATGAGCAGTTCTTC. The full variable domain, rest sourced from reference TRBV28 and TRBJ2-1, is DVKVTQSSRYLVKRTGEKVFLECVQDMDHENMFWYRQDPGLGLRLIYFSYDVKMKEKGDIPEGYSVSREKKERFSLILESASTNQTSMYLCASTVGTSGALSSYNEQFFGPGTRLTVL.

The chain links TRBV7-9 to TRBJ2-7; possible D gene TRBD1, 7 bases. V shed 1 base and J shed 8 bases, with 21 bases lying between them. Germline values: CDR1 SEHNR, CDR2 FQNEAQ (reference sequence). This CDR3 is built from 16 residues. CDR3: CASSLGGDSSLGKQYF. The DNA of the CDR3 is TGTGCCAGCAGCTTAGGGGGGGACAGCTCCCTGGGAAAGCAGTACTTC.

This clone occurred a few times. The chain combines TRBV6-1 with TRBJ1-6, with TRBD1 as a possible D gene (6 bases). Germline values: CDR1 MNHNS, CDR2 SASEGT. V lost 7 bases, J lost 11 bases, and 15 bases lay in between. This CDR3 spans 13 amino acids. Here the CDR3 reads CASKADSGPPLHF. CDR3 bases: TGTGCCAGCAAAGCGGACAGCGGACCACCCCTCCACTTT.

This clone has more than one count but fewer than ten. The chain recombines TRBV7-9 with TRBJ2-7; 12 nucleotides match TRBD2. The CDR3 is made up of 14 amino acids. V was clipped by 5 bases and J by 7 bases; unmatched bases: 6. Germline assignment: CDR1 SEHNR and CDR2 FQNEAQ (reference sequence). CDR3 DNA sequence: TGTGCCAGCAGCATGACTAGCGGGAGCGGGGAGCAGTACTTC. The encoded protein is CASSMTSGSGEQYF.

This rearrangement joins TRBV5-1 to TRBJ1-1; possible D gene TRBD1, 6 bases. CDR1 and CDR2 from the germline V gene are SGHRS and YFSETQ. This CDR3 region has 16 residues. The V end was cut by 1 base, the J end by 0 bases, with 13 bases between. The CDR3 nucleotides are TGCGCCAGCAGCTTGTCACCAGGGGTAATGAACACTGAAGCTTTCTTT. Its protein is CASSLSPGVMNTEAFF.

The chain employs TRBV6-5 and TRBJ2-7, with no clear D. Germline V gene data show CDR1 as MNHEY and CDR2 as SVGAGI. The CDR3 spans 14 residues. V lost 3 bases, J lost 5 bases, and 14 bases lay in between. CDR3 sequence reads: CASSYGLLVDEQYF. The DNA for the CDR3 is TGTGCCAGCAGTTATGGCCTCCTCGTGGACGAGCAGTACTTC.

V usage is TRBV11-2 and J usage is TRBJ2-3, with 11 bases lining up with TRBD1. The V gene's germline CDR1 is SGHAT and CDR2 FQNNGV. Losses at the gene ends were 4 bases for V and 10 bases for J; bases not matched to a gene: 4. This CDR3 contains 13 residues. The CDR3 DNA follows: TGTGCCAGCAGCTCTGGACAGGGGGCGGCGCAGTATTTT. Translation gives CASSSGQGAAQYF.

The chain recombines TRBV19 with TRBJ1-5; 10 nucleotides match TRBD1. Germline CDR1 is LNHDA and CDR2 is SQIVND (reference sequence). The ends lost 6 bases at V and 0 bases at J; junction bases unmatched: 2. This CDR3 has 15 amino acids. The CDR3 nucleotides read TGTGCCAGTAGAGACAGGGGGCGTAGCAATCAGCCCCAGCATTTT. This gives the protein CASRDRGRSNQPQHF.

CDR3 loop: CASRPTGTGVGSPLHF. The CDR3 DNA follows: TGTGCCAGCAGACCAACCGGGACAGGGGTTGGTTCACCCCTCCACTTT. The rearrangement uses TRBV28 and TRBJ1-6; 10 bases are shared with TRBD1. Germline V gene data show CDR1 as MDHEN and CDR2 as SYDVKM. The CDR3 has 16 residues. V shed 6 bases, J shed 9 bases, and the junction held 11 bases outside the gene matches.

The chain recombines TRBV18 with TRBJ2-5; D is ambiguous. The length of the CDR3 is 14 residues. CDR1 and CDR2 (germline): KGHSH, LQKENI. V was cut by 0 bases and J by 5 bases, with 10 bases left in between. The CDR3 region is CASSPPSLAETQYF. CDR3 bases: TGTGCCAGCTCACCACCGTCGCTTGCCGAGACCCAGTACTTC.